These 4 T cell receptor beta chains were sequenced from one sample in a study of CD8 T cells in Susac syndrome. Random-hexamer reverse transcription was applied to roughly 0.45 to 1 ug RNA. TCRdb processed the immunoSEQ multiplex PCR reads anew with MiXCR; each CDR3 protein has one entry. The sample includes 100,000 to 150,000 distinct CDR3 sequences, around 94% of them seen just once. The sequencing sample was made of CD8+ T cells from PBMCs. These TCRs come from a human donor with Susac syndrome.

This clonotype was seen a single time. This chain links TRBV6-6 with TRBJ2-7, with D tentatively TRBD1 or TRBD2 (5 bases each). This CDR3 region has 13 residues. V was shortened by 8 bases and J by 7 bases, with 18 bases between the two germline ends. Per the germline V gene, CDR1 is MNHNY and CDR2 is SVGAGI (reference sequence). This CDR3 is CASGGTFSGEQYF. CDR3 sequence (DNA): TGTGCCAGCGGGGGAACCTTTTCGGGGGAGCAGTACTTC.

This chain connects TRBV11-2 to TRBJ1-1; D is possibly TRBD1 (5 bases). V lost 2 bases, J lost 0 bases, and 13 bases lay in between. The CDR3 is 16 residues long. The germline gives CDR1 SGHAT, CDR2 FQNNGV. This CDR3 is CASSLRAGQLNTEAFF. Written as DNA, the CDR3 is TGTGCCAGCAGCTTAAGGGCAGGGCAACTGAACACTGAAGCTTTCTTT.

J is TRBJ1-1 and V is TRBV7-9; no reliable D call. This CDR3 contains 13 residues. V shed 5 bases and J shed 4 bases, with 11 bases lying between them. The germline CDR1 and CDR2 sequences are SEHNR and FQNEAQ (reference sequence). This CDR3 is CASSQPRGTEAFF. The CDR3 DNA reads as TGTGCCAGCAGCCAACCTCGGGGCACTGAAGCTTTCTTT.

As DNA, the CDR3 is TGTGCCAGTAGTATAGATTTAGGCGCTGAAGCTTTCTTT. It is translated as CASSIDLGAEAFF. The chain employs TRBV19 and TRBJ1-1; D unresolved. Germline lookup yields CDR1 LNHDA and CDR2 SQIVND (reference sequence). V lost 0 bases and J lost 6, with 8 bases in between. This CDR3 has 13 amino acids.